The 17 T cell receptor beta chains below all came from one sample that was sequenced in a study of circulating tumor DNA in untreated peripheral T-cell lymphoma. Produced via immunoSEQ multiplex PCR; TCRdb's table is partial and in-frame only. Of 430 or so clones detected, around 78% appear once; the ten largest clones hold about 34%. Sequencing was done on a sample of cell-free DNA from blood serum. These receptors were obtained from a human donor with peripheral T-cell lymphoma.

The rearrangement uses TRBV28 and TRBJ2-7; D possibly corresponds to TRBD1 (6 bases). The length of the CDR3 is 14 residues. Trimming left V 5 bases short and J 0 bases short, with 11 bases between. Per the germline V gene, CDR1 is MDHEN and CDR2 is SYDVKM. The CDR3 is CASSPRGSSYEQYF. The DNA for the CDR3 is TGTGCCAGCAGTCCGAGGGGGTCCTCCTACGAGCAGTACTTC.

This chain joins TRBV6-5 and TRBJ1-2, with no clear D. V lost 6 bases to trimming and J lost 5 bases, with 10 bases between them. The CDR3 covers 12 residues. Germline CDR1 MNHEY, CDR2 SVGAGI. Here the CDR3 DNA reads TGTGCCAGCAGCTCCAGGCGTTATGGCTACACCTTC. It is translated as CASSSRRYGYTF.

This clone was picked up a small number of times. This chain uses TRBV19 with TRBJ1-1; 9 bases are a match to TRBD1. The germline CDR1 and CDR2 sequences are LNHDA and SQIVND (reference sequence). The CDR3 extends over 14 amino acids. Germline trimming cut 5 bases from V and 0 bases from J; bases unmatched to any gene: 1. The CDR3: CASSWDRVNTEAFF. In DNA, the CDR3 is TGTGCCAGTAGTTGGGACAGGGTGAACACTGAAGCTTTCTTT.

CDR3 coding DNA: TGTGCCTGGAGTCTGGGGGTTACTAGCGGGAGCCTTTCCTTCTACGAGCAGTACTTC. Translating it yields CAWSLGVTSGSLSFYEQYF. The chain carries TRBV30 and TRBJ2-7, with TRBD2 matching over 11 bases. The CDR3 has 19 residues. Germline V gene data show CDR1 as GTSNPN and CDR2 as SVGIG (reference sequence). V was pared by 2 bases and J by 3 bases, with 18 bases of the junction left unmatched.

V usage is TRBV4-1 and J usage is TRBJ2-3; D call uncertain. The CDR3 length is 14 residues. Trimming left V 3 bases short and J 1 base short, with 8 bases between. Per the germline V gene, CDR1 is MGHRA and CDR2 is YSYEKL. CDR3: CASSHYQGTDTQYF. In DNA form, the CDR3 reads TGCGCCAGCAGCCATTACCAGGGCACAGATACGCAGTATTTT.

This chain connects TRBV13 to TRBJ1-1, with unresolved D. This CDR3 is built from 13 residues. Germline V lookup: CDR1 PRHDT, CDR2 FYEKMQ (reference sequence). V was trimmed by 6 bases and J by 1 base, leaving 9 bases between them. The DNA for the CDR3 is TGTGCCAGCAGTTGGATGAGGAACACTGAAGCTTTCTTT. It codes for CASSWMRNTEAFF.

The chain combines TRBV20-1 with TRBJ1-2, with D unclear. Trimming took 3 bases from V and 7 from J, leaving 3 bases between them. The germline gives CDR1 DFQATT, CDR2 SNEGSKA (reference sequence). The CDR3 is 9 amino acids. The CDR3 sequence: CSASSGYTF. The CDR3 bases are TGCAGTGCTAGTTCTGGCTACACCTTC.

The CDR3 is CASRPHVTPLNTGELFF. The CDR3, as DNA: TGTGCCAGCAGGCCGCATGTAACACCTCTTAACACCGGGGAGCTGTTTTTT. This chain uses TRBV5-6 with TRBJ2-2; unclear D gene. The CDR3 extends over 17 amino acids. Germline-derived CDR1 and CDR2 are SGHDT and YYEEEE. Trimming took 5 bases from V and 2 from J, leaving 19 bases between them.

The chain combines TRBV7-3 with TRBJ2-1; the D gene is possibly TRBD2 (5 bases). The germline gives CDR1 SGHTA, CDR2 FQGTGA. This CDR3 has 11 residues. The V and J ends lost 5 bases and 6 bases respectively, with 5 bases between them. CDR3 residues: CASSEGNEQFF. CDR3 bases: TGTGCCAGCAGCGAGGGCAATGAGCAGTTCTTC.

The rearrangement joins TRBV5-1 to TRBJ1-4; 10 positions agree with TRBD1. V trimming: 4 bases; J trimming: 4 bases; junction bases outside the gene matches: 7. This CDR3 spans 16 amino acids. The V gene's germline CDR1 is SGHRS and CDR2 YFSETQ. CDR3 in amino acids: CASSPGQGMVNEKLFF. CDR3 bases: TGCGCCAGCAGCCCGGGACAGGGGATGGTTAATGAAAAACTGTTTTTT.

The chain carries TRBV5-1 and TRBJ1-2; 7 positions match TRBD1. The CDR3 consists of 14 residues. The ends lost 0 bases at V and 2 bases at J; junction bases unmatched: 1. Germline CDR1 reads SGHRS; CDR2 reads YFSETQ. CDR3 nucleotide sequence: TGCGCCAGCAGCTTGGACAGGGGAAACTATGGCTACACCTTC. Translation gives CASSLDRGNYGYTF.

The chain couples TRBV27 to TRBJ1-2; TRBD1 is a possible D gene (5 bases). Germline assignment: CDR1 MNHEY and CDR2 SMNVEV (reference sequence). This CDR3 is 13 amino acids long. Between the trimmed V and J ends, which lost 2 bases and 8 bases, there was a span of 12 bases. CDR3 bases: TGTGCCAGCAGTTTAATCGGGGGTCACGGCTACACCTTC. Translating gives CASSLIGGHGYTF.

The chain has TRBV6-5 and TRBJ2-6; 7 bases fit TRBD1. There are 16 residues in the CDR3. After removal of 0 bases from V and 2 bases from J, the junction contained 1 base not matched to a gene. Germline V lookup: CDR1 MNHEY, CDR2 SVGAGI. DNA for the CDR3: TGTGCCAGCAGTTACTCGACAGGGACTGGGGCCAACGTCCTGACTTTC. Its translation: CASSYSTGTGANVLTF.

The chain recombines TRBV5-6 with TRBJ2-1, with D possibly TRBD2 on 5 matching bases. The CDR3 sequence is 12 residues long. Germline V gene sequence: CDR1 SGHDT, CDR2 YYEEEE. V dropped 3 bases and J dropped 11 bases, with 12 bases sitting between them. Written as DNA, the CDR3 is TGTGCCAGCAGCTCGGGTGGAGGACAGCAGTTCTTC. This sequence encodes CASSSGGGQQFF.

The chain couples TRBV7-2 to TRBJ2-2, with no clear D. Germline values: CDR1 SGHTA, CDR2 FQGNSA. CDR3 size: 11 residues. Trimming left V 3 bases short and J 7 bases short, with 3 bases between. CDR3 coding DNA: TGTGCCAGCAGCTTTTACGGGGAGCTGTTTTTT. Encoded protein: CASSFYGELFF. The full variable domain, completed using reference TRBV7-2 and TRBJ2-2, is GAGVSQSPSNKVTEKGKDVELRCDPISGHTALYWYRQSLGQGLEFLIYFQGNSAPDKSGLPSDRFSAERTGGSVSTLTIQRTQQEDSAVYLCASSFYGELFFGEGSRLTVL.

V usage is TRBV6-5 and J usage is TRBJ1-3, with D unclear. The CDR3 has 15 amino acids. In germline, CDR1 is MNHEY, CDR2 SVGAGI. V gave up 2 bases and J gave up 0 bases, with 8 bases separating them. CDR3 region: CASSYNRGSGNTIYF. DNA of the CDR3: TGTGCCAGCAGTTACAACCGAGGCTCTGGAAACACCATATATTTT.

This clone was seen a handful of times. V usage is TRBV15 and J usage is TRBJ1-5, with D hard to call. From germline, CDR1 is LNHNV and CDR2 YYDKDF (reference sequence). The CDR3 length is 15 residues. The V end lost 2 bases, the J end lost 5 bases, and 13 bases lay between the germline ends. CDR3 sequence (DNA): TGTGCCACCAGCAGAAGTGGGAAAAACGATCAGCCCCAGCATTTT. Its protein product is CATSRSGKNDQPQHF.